A selection of T cell receptor beta chains follows, all from one sample in a study of blood T cell repertoires in COVID-19. Method: immunoSEQ multiplex PCR; TCRdb's copy keeps in-frame clones and lacks some. This table holds 55,000 to 75,000 clones, roughly 90% found once. Specimen: peripheral blood. All receptors come from a human donor in a cohort sampled during active COVID-19. Both conserved end residues are part of each CDR3. The D gene is left open where the match is weak. A row's size may be missing; if present it is once, few, many or a size class.

11,TRBJ1-2,TRBV12-3/TRBV12-4,-,-,TGTGCCAGCAGTTTGGCGGGCGGCTACACCTTC,CASSLAGGYTF
14,TRBJ1-6,TRBV6-5,-,few,TGTGCCAGCAGTAAGGGAGTCGGGCATTCACCCCTCCACTTT,CASSKGVGHSPLHF
16,TRBJ1-1,TRBV27,-,-,TGTGCCAGCAGTTTATATCTTGCCCAGGGGCACACTGAAGCTTTCTTT,CASSLYLAQGHTEAFF
12,TRBJ2-2,TRBV28,-,once,TGTGCCAGCAGTTTCAGCACCGGGGAGCTGTTTTTT,CASSFSTGELFF
15,TRBJ2-7,TRBV27,TRBD1,-,TGTGCCAGCAGTTTAGCGGGCCAGGGGGCGTACGAGCAGTACTTC,CASSLAGQGAYEQYF
16,TRBJ1-3,TRBV2,-,-,TGTGCCAGCAGTGTTTATCCCGGGACTTCGGGAAATACCATATATTTT,CASSVYPGTSGNTIYF
21,TRBJ1-6,TRBV3-1/TRBV3-2,-,-,TGTGCCAGCAGCCAAGCGTTATCTGGGCGAGTACGCCAACGTCATAATTCACCCCTCCACTTT,CASSQALSGRVRQRHNSPLHF
12,TRBJ1-2,TRBV7-3,-,-,TGTGCCAGCAGCTTAGGGCTCTATGGCTACACCTTC,CASSLGLYGYTF
14,TRBJ1-1,TRBV19,-,-,TGTGCCAGTAACCACAGGACAGTTAACACTGAAGCTTTCTTT,CASNHRTVNTEAFF
16,TRBJ1-5,TRBV5-6,-,-,TGTGCCAGCAGCTTTAACCGGGGGGCGAGCAATCAGCCCCAGCATTTT,CASSFNRGASNQPQHF
15,TRBJ2-7,TRBV28,TRBD1,once,TGTGCCAGCAGTTTGAAGACAGGGCGAACCTACGAGCAGTACTTC,CASSLKTGRTYEQYF
15,TRBJ1-1,TRBV6-2/TRBV6-3,-,-,TGTGCCAGCAGTCCGAGGGACTTTCCCATCACTGAAGCTTTCTTT,CASSPRDFPITEAFF
15,TRBJ2-3,TRBV7-9,TRBD1,few,TGTGCCAGCAGCCTAAGTCAGGGGGCTACAGATACGCAGTATTTT,CASSLSQGATDTQYF
14,TRBJ2-7,TRBV5-6,TRBD2,-,TGTGCCAGCAGCCTAGCGGGAGGACTCTACGAGCAGTACTTC,CASSLAGGLYEQYF
16,TRBJ2-7,TRBV25-1,-,-,TGTGCCAGCAGTGAACGACTCTCATCAAAGGTCTACGAGCAGTACTTC,CASSERLSSKVYEQYF
15,TRBJ2-7,TRBV28,TRBD1,once,TGTGCCAGCGGTTTAGCGACAGGGCACTCCTACGAGCAGTACTTC,CASGLATGHSYEQYF
14,TRBJ2-2,TRBV6-6,-,once,TGTGCCAGCAACCCAGCAGGGGACACCGGGGAGCTGTTTTTT,CASNPAGDTGELFF
15,TRBJ1-1,TRBV19,-,once,TGTGCCAGTAGTCCCGTCCGGGGGGCTGGGGCTGAAGCTTTCTTT,CASSPVRGAGAEAFF
19,TRBJ2-5,TRBV13,TRBD2,-,TGTGCCAGCAGCTTATCGAGCGGGGGGCACCCCGTTATCCAAGAGACCCAGTACTTC,CASSLSSGGHPVIQETQYF
16,TRBJ2-1,TRBV3-1/TRBV3-2,TRBD1,once,TGTGCCAGCAGCGGTGACAGGGGACAATACTACAATGAGCAGTTCTTC,CASSGDRGQYYNEQFF
13,TRBJ1-6,TRBV12-3/TRBV12-4,TRBD1,-,TGTGCCAGCAGTTTAGCGGACAGGCCACCCCTCCACTTT,CASSLADRPPLHF
16,TRBJ2-7,TRBV6-1,TRBD2,once,TGTGCCAGCAGTGGATCGACTAGCCTTTACTCCTACGAGCAGTACTTC,CASSGSTSLYSYEQYF
16,TRBJ2-7,TRBV7-9,-,-,TGTGCCAGCAGCTTAGGCCGTGGGACTCTTTCTTACGAGCAGTACTTC,CASSLGRGTLSYEQYF
11,TRBJ1-2,TRBV25-1,TRBD1,-,TGTGCCAGCAGTGACGGGACAGCCCACCACTTC,CASSDGTAHHF
16,TRBJ1-4,TRBV27,-,once,TGTGCCAGCAGTTCCCGCCGGGGAACAACTAATGAAAAACTGTTTTTT,CASSSRRGTTNEKLFF
14,TRBJ1-4,TRBV6-5,-,-,TGTGCCAGCAGCAGAACAGTTACTAATGAAAAACTGTTTTTT,CASSRTVTNEKLFF
21,TRBJ1-5,TRBV11-3,-,-,TGTGCCAGCAGCTTAGATCCAGGAGAGAGGCCAGGGGAACTTGGCAATCAGCCCCAGCATTTT,CASSLDPGERPGELGNQPQHF
16,TRBJ2-5,TRBV7-2,TRBD1,-,TGTGCCAGCAAACTCCAGGGACAGGGAAGGGGAGAGACCCAGTACTTC,CASKLQGQGRGETQYF
14,TRBJ2-3,TRBV14,-,-,TGTGCCAGCAGCCAAGATTCCTTCCCAGATACGCAGTATTTT,CASSQDSFPDTQYF
14,TRBJ1-2,TRBV27,-,once,TGTGCCAGCAGAAGGGGGAGATCCATCTATGGCTACACCTTC,CASRRGRSIYGYTF
11,TRBJ2-5,TRBV29-1,-,-,TGCAGCGTTGACGGGGAAGAGACCCAGTACTTC,CSVDGEETQYF
15,TRBJ1-5,TRBV18,TRBD1,-,TGTGCCAGCTCACCGGGGACAGGGGGCAATCAGCCCCAGCATTTT,CASSPGTGGNQPQHF
13,TRBJ2-7,TRBV12-3/TRBV12-4,TRBD1,-,TGTGCCAGCAGTAAAGGGGGCATGTACGAGCAGTACTTC,CASSKGGMYEQYF
13,TRBJ1-1,TRBV30,-,-,TGTGCCTGGAGTATCGACAGTAACACTGAAGCTTTCTTT,CAWSIDSNTEAFF
14,TRBJ2-7,TRBV10-1,TRBD2,few,TGCGCCAGTTCTAGCGGGAGAAACTCCTACGAGCAGTACTTC,CASSSGRNSYEQYF
16,TRBJ2-1,TRBV19,-,-,TGTGCCAGTAGAACTGCCGCTCGGGGTGGATACAATGAGCAGTTCTTC,CASRTAARGGYNEQFF
12,TRBJ2-7,TRBV6-6,-,-,TGTGCCAGCTGGAATACAGGAAACGAGCAGTACTTC,CASWNTGNEQYF
15,TRBJ2-7,TRBV9,TRBD2,-,TGTGCCAGCAGCGTAGGTCAGCGGGGGGGCTACGAGCAGTACTTC,CASSVGQRGGYEQYF
16,TRBJ2-7,TRBV4-3,-,-,TGCGCCAGCAGCCAGAACGACAGGACCCTAGCCTACGAGCAGTACTTC,CASSQNDRTLAYEQYF
15,TRBJ2-1,TRBV19,TRBD1,-,TGTGCCAGTAGCACGGACAGGGGGCGAAACAATGAGCAGTTCTTC,CASSTDRGRNNEQFF
15,TRBJ2-7,TRBV29-1,TRBD1,-,TGCAGCGTCCAACTGACAGGGATTAGCTCCTACGAGCAGTACTTC,CSVQLTGISSYEQYF
13,TRBJ2-3,TRBV28,-,-,TGTGCCAGCGTTTCTCTATCCACAGATACGCAGTATTTT,CASVSLSTDTQYF
14,TRBJ1-1,TRBV19,TRBD1,once,TGTGCCAGTAGTATAACAGGGGTGGTGGGTGAAGCTTTCTTT,CASSITGVVGEAFF
16,TRBJ1-3,TRBV6-5,-,-,TGTGCCAGCAGTTACTCTTCCCGGGGAACAGGAAACACCATATATTTT,CASSYSSRGTGNTIYF
17,TRBJ2-7,TRBV27,TRBD1,-,TGTGCCACCAACGCACTCGGATCGACAGGGGTTCCCTACGAGCAGTACTTC,CATNALGSTGVPYEQYF
15,TRBJ2-1,TRBV28,TRBD2,-,TGTGCCAGCAGTTTATTTCTAGCGGGACGCCATGAGCAGTTCTTC,CASSLFLAGRHEQFF
15,TRBJ2-2,TRBV5-6,TRBD1,-,TGTGCCAGCAGCTATGGACAGGTGTCCACCGGGGAGCTGTTTTTT,CASSYGQVSTGELFF
17,TRBJ2-7,TRBV7-8,TRBD2,-,TGTGCCAGCAGCTCGTCGCGGGGGGCGGCTTTCTCCTACGAGCAGTACTTC,CASSSSRGAAFSYEQYF
12,TRBJ2-1,TRBV24-1,-,-,TGTGCCACCAGTTATGAGGCGAATGAGCAGTTCTTC,CATSYEANEQFF
13,TRBJ2-1,TRBV28,-,-,TGTGCCAGCACAAACAGGGTAATGGATGAGCAGTTCTTC,CASTNRVMDEQFF
17,TRBJ2-1,TRBV7-2,-,-,TGTGCCAGCAGCTTATCTCACGCCCTGAGCTCCTACAATGAGCAGTTCTTC,CASSLSHALSSYNEQFF
15,TRBJ1-2,TRBV7-9,-,-,TGTGCCAGCAGCGTAGTGGGGGAGGGGAACTATGGCTACACCTTC,CASSVVGEGNYGYTF
15,TRBJ1-1,TRBV9,-,once,TGTGCCAGCAGCGAAATCGGACAGTTGAACACTGAAGCTTTCTTT,CASSEIGQLNTEAFF